Following are 3 T cell receptor beta chains from one sample sequenced in a study of T cells in Graves' hyperthyroidism and ophthalmopathy. TCR beta CDR3 regions were amplified from RNA transcripts. With the HTBI primer set, the TCR CDR3 went through a first round of RT-PCR. TCRdb fed the multiplex PCR reads into MiXCR, producing one record per CDR3 protein. The sample shows 550,000 to 600,000 distinct CDR3 sequences, 11% to 15% of them seen only once. Sequenced material: blood. The receptors shown here come from a young woman with Graves' ophthalmopathy.

About this clonotype: This may come from a read error, since a much larger clone is one base off. The chain has TRBV6-2 or TRBV6-3 and TRBJ2-5; D gene uncertain. The CDR3 is 15 residues long. From germline, CDR1 is MNHEY and CDR2 SVGEGT. This chain's CDR3 is CASSNSTWYQETQYF. For the CDR3, the DNA is TGTGCCAGCAGTAACTCGACCTGGTACCAAGAGACCCAGTACTTC.

This clonotype appeared many times. The V call is TRBV20-1, the J call TRBJ2-1; D is undetermined. The V end was cut by 4 bases, the J end by 1 base, with 8 bases between. Germline CDR1 and CDR2: DFQATT and SNEGSKA (reference sequence). This CDR3 spans 13 amino acids. The CDR3 loop reads CSANSESYNEQFF. As DNA, the CDR3 is TGCAGTGCTAATTCTGAGTCCTACAATGAGCAGTTCTTC.

This clonotype appeared many times. This chain uses TRBV15 with TRBJ2-1; D is ambiguous. The CDR3 covers 14 residues. V gave up 0 bases and J gave up 8 bases, with 11 bases separating them. Germline assignment: CDR1 LNHNV and CDR2 YYDKDF (reference sequence). The CDR3 protein is CATSRDHGRHEQFF. CDR3 nucleotides: TGTGCCACCAGCAGAGATCATGGTAGGCATGAGCAGTTCTTC.